This TCR beta chain was identified in a study of glioma-infiltrating T cells. Study findings and constraints: Very few CDR3 sequences were shared between tissue and blood. Non-neoplastic patients had below-expected tissue-blood divergence, while all gliomas exceeded expectation.

CDR3 length: 15 residues. Germline assignment: CDR1 MNHNY and CDR2 SVGAGI (reference sequence). Using RNA template, CDR3s of TCR alpha and beta were amplified with iRepertoire arm-PCR. One-step reverse transcription and amplification started from about 100-400 ng of tissue mRNA or PBMC total RNA. TCRdb reprocessed the multiplex PCR reads with MiXCR, giving one entry per CDR3 protein. The sample lists about 110,000 distinct CDR3 sequences, 20% to 25% occurring once. As to this clonotype: The antigen is undetermined. The junction shows a germline mismatch at one end, possibly a read error.

The J gene is TRBJ2-5, the V gene TRBV6-6, with 7 bases aligning to TRBD1. Sequencing was carried out using glioma tissue, nonneoplastic brain tissue, or PBMCs (not recorded which). The receptor was derived from a human donor with low-grade glioma or glioblastoma, undergoing nonglioma brain surgery, or in good health (not recorded which). This CDR3 reads CARSYGPTGMKTQHF. In DNA form, the CDR3 reads TGTGCCCGCAGTTACGGGCCGACAGGGATGAAGACCCAGCACTTC.